The 31 T cell receptor beta chains below were found in one sample sequenced in a study of T cells in Graves' hyperthyroidism and ophthalmopathy. Authors of the study amplified TCR beta CDR3 regions from RNA transcripts. HTBI primers were employed in a first-round RT-PCR of the TCR CDR3. TCRdb re-derived calls from the multiplex PCR reads in MiXCR, one entry per CDR3 protein. The sample includes around 530,000 distinct CDR3 sequences, 17% seen only once; the top ten take under 20%. Sequenced material: blood. The receptors here all came from a woman under 30 with Graves' ophthalmopathy.

The table lists this clonotype with many counts. The CDR3 DNA reads as TGTGCCAGCGAACCTTGGGGGGGGCTGGTTGACACAGATACGCAGTATTTT. Protein product: CASEPWGGLVDTDTQYF. J is TRBJ2-3 and V is TRBV5-6; weak D call: TRBD2 (7 bases). Germline V gives CDR1 SGHDT, CDR2 YYEEEE. Trimming took off 7 bases at V and 2 bases at J, with 23 bases between the two ends. The CDR3 extends over 17 amino acids.

Ten or more counts support this clonotype. This chain connects TRBV20-1 to TRBJ2-1; TRBD2 might be the D (6 bases). Germline CDR1 is DFQATT and CDR2 is SNEGSKA (reference sequence). This CDR3 spans 14 amino acids. V gave up 6 bases and J gave up 2 bases, with 14 bases separating them. The CDR3 region has the DNA TGCAGTGCAGGTCCTAGCGCCACCTACAATGAGCAGTTCTTC. This codes for CSAGPSATYNEQFF.

This clonotype was seen at least ten times. Sequence at one end of the junction differs from germline and may be a read error. The chain uses TRBV27 and TRBJ1-1; D is ambiguous. Germline CDR1 reads MNHEY; CDR2 reads SMNVEV (reference sequence). The CDR3 length is 13 residues. CDR3 protein: CASSVGLNTGAFF. CDR3 nucleotides: TGTGCCAGCAGTGTGGGCCTTAACACTGGAGCTTTCTTT.

The CDR3 nucleotides are TGTGCCAGTAGTAACCGAGGACTAGCCACCCAAGAGACCCAGTACTTC. Protein: CASSNRGLATQETQYF. The chain is built from TRBV19 and TRBJ2-5; 8 bases align to TRBD2. Germline V gene data show CDR1 as LNHDA and CDR2 as SQIVND (reference sequence). Trimming removed 4 bases from V and 1 base from J; junction bases left unmatched: 8. The CDR3 sequence is 16 residues long.

This clonotype was detected a few times. This chain joins TRBV7-2 and TRBJ2-1, with D hard to call. This CDR3 is 16 amino acids long. From germline, CDR1 is SGHTA and CDR2 FQGNSA. The V gene lost 2 bases and the J gene lost 1 base, with 12 bases spanning the gap. The CDR3 region has the DNA TGTGCCAGCAGCTTAACATCGGATAATTCCTACAATGAGCAGTTCTTC. Translation: CASSLTSDNSYNEQFF.

The chain uses TRBV28 and TRBJ1-6; 8 bases agree with TRBD1. The CDR3 contains 16 residues. V was pared by 1 base and J by 7 bases, with 6 bases of the junction left unmatched. CDR1 and CDR2 from the germline V gene are MDHEN and SYDVKM. CDR3: CASSLSTGASNSPLHF. The CDR3 DNA follows: TGTGCCAGCAGTTTATCGACAGGGGCGAGCAATTCACCCCTCCACTTT. Supplemented by reference TRBV28 and TRBJ1-6, the full variable domain reads DVKVTQSSRYLVKRTGEKVFLECVQDMDHENMFWYRQDPGLGLRLIYFSYDVKMKEKGDIPEGYSVSREKKERFSLILESASTNQTSMYLCASSLSTGASNSPLHFGNGTRLTVT.

V is TRBV6-1 and J is TRBJ1-2; no reliable D call. This CDR3 contains 17 residues. Trimming cost V 1 base and J 0 bases, with 15 bases left between them. Germline CDR1 is MNHNS and CDR2 is SASEGT. CDR3: CASSEGGVGSSNYGYTF. DNA of the CDR3: TGTGCCAGCAGTGAAGGAGGAGTCGGCTCGTCTAACTATGGCTACACCTTC.

This clonotype was observed at least ten times. The chain has TRBV12-3 or TRBV12-4 and TRBJ2-1, with D possibly TRBD2 on 5 matching bases. The ends were cut back, 0 bases at V and 9 bases at J, with 9 bases in the middle. This CDR3 has 13 amino acids. CDR3 sequence (DNA): TGTGCCAGCAGTTTAGCGGGAGATGCTGAGCAGTTCTTC. Protein sequence: CASSLAGDAEQFF.

The V and J genes are TRBV19 and TRBJ2-7, with D possibly being TRBD1 or TRBD2 (6 bases each). From germline, CDR1 is LNHDA and CDR2 SQIVND (reference sequence). With 3 bases removed from V and 3 bases from J, the gap between germline ends came to 15 bases. This CDR3 is built from 15 residues. The chain's CDR3 is CASSMSGGGGYEQYF. For the CDR3, the DNA is TGTGCCAGTAGTATGAGTGGAGGAGGGGGCTACGAGCAGTACTTC.

The chain has TRBV6-6 and TRBJ2-5; D gene uncertain. Per the germline V gene, CDR1 is MNHNY and CDR2 is SVGAGI (reference sequence). The V end lost 2 bases, the J end lost 0 bases, and 7 bases lay between the germline ends. This CDR3 is 14 amino acids long. Here the CDR3 reads CASSYPPYQETQYF. The CDR3 region has the DNA TGTGCCAGCAGTTACCCTCCATACCAAGAGACCCAGTACTTC.

This chain uses TRBV2 with TRBJ2-5; no definite D call. Looked up from germline, CDR1 is SNHLY and CDR2 is FYNNEI. The CDR3 is made up of 15 amino acids. V dropped 1 base and J dropped 4 bases, with 13 bases sitting between them. This CDR3 reads CASSEDVVDRETQYF. DNA for the CDR3: TGTGCCAGCAGTGAAGATGTTGTAGATCGAGAGACCCAGTACTTC.

The chain has TRBV6-1 and TRBJ1-1; 9 bases align to TRBD1. This CDR3 is built from 14 residues. The germline CDR1 and CDR2 sequences are MNHNS and SASEGT. Unmatched junction bases numbered 5, after V lost 7 bases and J lost 2 bases. CDR3 sequence (DNA): TGTGCCAGCACTCCGGGACAGGGAAACACTGAAGCTTTCTTT. Its translation: CASTPGQGNTEAFF.

This chain links TRBV4-2 with TRBJ2-2; no firm D call. V was clipped by 0 bases and J by 4 bases, with 9 bases between them. Germline CDR1 and CDR2: LGHNA and YNFKEQ. The CDR3 contains 15 residues. DNA of the CDR3: TGTGCCAGCAGCCAAGACGGGCAGAGCACCGGGGAGCTGTTTTTT. It translates to CASSQDGQSTGELFF.

The chain recombines TRBV6-6 with TRBJ1-5, with D unresolved. This CDR3 contains 16 residues. Germline V gives CDR1 MNHNY, CDR2 SVGAGI (reference sequence). Deletions cut 0 bases from V and 4 bases from J, with 13 bases between. The CDR3 spells CASSYSKDGGNQPQHF. The CDR3 DNA sequence: TGTGCCAGCAGTTACTCTAAGGACGGAGGGAATCAGCCCCAGCATTTT.

This clonotype was found a few times. The V call is TRBV2, the J call TRBJ2-5, with 7 bases fitting TRBD1. J gave up 5 bases and V 3 bases, and 9 bases lay outside the gene matches. Germline V gene sequence: CDR1 SNHLY, CDR2 FYNNEI. The CDR3 has 15 residues. CDR3 in amino acids: CASSEGRGTEETQYF. As DNA, the CDR3 is TGTGCCAGCAGTGAGGGCAGGGGGACGGAGGAGACCCAGTACTTC.

The chain carries TRBV9 and TRBJ2-5, with D unclear. The germline CDR1 and CDR2 sequences are SGDLS and YYNGEE. The CDR3 length is 10 residues. V was pared by 7 bases and J by 13 bases, with 14 bases between. The CDR3: CASSQPRWYF. The CDR3 nucleotides read TGTGCCAGCTCCCAACCAAGGTGGTACTTC. Filled out from reference TRBV9 and TRBJ2-5, the complete variable domain reads DSGVTQTPKHLITATGQRVTLRCSPRSGDLSVYWYQQSLDQGLQFLIQYYNGEERAKGNILERFSAQQFPDLHSELNLSSLELGDSALYFCASSQPRWYFGPGTRLLVL.

The genes are TRBV6-1 and TRBJ2-1; 9 bases fit TRBD1. The CDR3 extends over 15 amino acids. V dropped 2 bases and J dropped 9; count of bases not matched to a gene: 8. Germline V gene lookup returns CDR1 MNHNS and CDR2 SASEGT. CDR3 in amino acids: CASSERGTGITEQFF. The CDR3, as DNA: TGTGCCAGCAGTGAAAGGGGGACAGGGATAACTGAGCAGTTCTTC.

The sample holds many counts of this clonotype. The V call is TRBV20-1, the J call TRBJ2-3; 7 bases fit TRBD1. Germline-derived CDR1 and CDR2 are DFQATT and SNEGSKA (reference sequence). This CDR3 comprises 14 residues. The V gene end was trimmed by 6 bases and the J gene end by 0 bases; junction bases not matched to a gene: 6. CDR3 in amino acids: CSASDRSSTDTQYF. CDR3 coding DNA: TGCAGTGCCTCGGACAGGTCTAGCACAGATACGCAGTATTTT.

Concerning this clonotype: One base away lies a much larger clone, so this may be a sequencing read error. The rearrangement uses TRBV20-1 and TRBJ1-1, with TRBD1 matching over 10 bases. The CDR3 extends over 13 amino acids. Germline trimming cut 6 bases from V and 10 bases from J; bases unmatched to any gene: 11. Germline V gene lookup returns CDR1 DFQATT and CDR2 SNEGSKA (reference sequence). The CDR3, as DNA: TGCAGTGCCCAGGAGACAGGGGGCTTTACAGCTTTCTTT. This encodes CSAQETGGFTAFF.

This clonotype was seen more than once but under ten times. This chain links TRBV12-3 or TRBV12-4 with TRBJ2-7; D is possibly TRBD1 (5 bases). Trimming pared 5 bases from V and 3 bases from J, leaving 11 bases between. The CDR3 extends over 13 amino acids. CDR3 residues: CASSPDNYYEQYF. In DNA form, the CDR3 reads TGTGCCAGCAGTCCGGACAACTACTACGAGCAGTACTTC.

The sample holds many counts of this clonotype. V gene TRBV28 combines with J gene TRBJ2-2; no clear D. The CDR3 extends over 16 amino acids. The germline V gene encodes CDR1 MDHEN and CDR2 SYDVKM. The V end lost 5 bases, the J end lost 3 bases, and 16 bases lay between the germline ends. The CDR3 loop reads CASSSHDTAYTGELFF. In DNA, the CDR3 is TGTGCCAGCAGTAGCCACGACACCGCGTACACCGGGGAGCTGTTTTTT.

This chain joins TRBV6-1 and TRBJ2-5, with 12 bases fitting TRBD1. Per the germline V gene, CDR1 is MNHNS and CDR2 is SASEGT. V shed 5 bases and J 13 bases; nucleotides not matched to a gene: 11. The CDR3 contains 14 residues. Here the CDR3 DNA reads TGTGCCAGCAGTCAAGGAGGGACAGGGGGCCAATGGTACTTC. Its protein product is CASSQGGTGGQWYF.

This chain joins TRBV10-3 and TRBJ1-4; tentative D call: TRBD1 (6 bases). The CDR3 sequence is 15 residues long. Germline V gene sequence: CDR1 ENHRY, CDR2 SYGVKD. Trimming left V 2 bases short and J 3 bases short, with 10 bases between. The CDR3 loop reads CAISEGQSANEKLFF. CDR3 DNA sequence: TGTGCCATCAGTGAGGGACAGTCCGCTAATGAAAAACTGTTTTTT.

The chain links TRBV12-3 or TRBV12-4 to TRBJ2-1, with TRBD1 as a possible D gene (5 bases). The CDR3 sequence is 15 residues long. Trimming took 9 bases from V and 6 from J, leaving 21 bases between them. CDR3 in DNA: TGTGCCAGTTATATCTCAGGGTGGAATACCAATGAGCAGTTCTTC. This sequence encodes CASYISGWNTNEQFF.

This clonotype was seen repeatedly, ten times or more. The chain is built from TRBV7-3 and TRBJ1-1, with D possibly TRBD1 on 5 matching bases. CDR3 length: 15 amino acids. Between the trimmed V and J ends, which lost 5 bases and 1 base, there was a span of 14 bases. Germline V CDR1 and CDR2: SGHTA, FQGTGA. In nucleotides, the CDR3 is TGTGCCAGCAGCCTAGACGAGGGGACGAACACTGAAGCTTTCTTT. This gives the protein CASSLDEGTNTEAFF.

This clonotype turned up a few times. This sequence joins TRBV9 and TRBJ2-1; D is perhaps TRBD2 (5 bases). The CDR3 spans 15 residues. Germline CDR1 reads SGDLS; CDR2 reads YYNGEE. The ends were cut back, 0 bases at V and 2 bases at J, with 9 bases in the middle. This CDR3 is CASSVDGETYNEQFF. CDR3 in DNA: TGTGCCAGCAGCGTAGACGGGGAGACCTACAATGAGCAGTTCTTC. Filled out from reference TRBV9 and TRBJ2-1, the complete variable domain reads DSGVTQTPKHLITATGQRVTLRCSPRSGDLSVYWYQQSLDQGLQFLIQYYNGEERAKGNILERFSAQQFPDLHSELNLSSLELGDSALYFCASSVDGETYNEQFFGPGTRLTVL.

This clonotype occurred a few times. V is TRBV7-2 and J is TRBJ2-3; D unresolved. The CDR3 has 16 residues. V gave up 5 bases and J gave up 0 bases, with 15 bases separating them. Germline V gene sequence: CDR1 SGHTA, CDR2 FQGNSA. This CDR3 is CASSPMIAGSTDTQYF. DNA for the CDR3: TGTGCCAGCAGCCCTATGATTGCAGGCAGCACAGATACGCAGTATTTT.

This clonotype was seen a handful of times. V is TRBV29-1 and J is TRBJ2-7, with D possibly being TRBD1 (6 bases). The germline V gene has CDR1 SQVTM and CDR2 ANQGSEA. The CDR3 totals 12 residues. Trimming cost V 7 bases and J 6 bases, with 16 bases left between them. The CDR3 region is CSGRDTFGEQYF. The CDR3 nucleotides are TGCAGCGGAAGGGACACCTTCGGCGAGCAGTACTTC.

This clonotype was seen at least ten times. The chain combines TRBV5-6 with TRBJ1-2; maybe TRBD1 (6 bases). The V and J ends lost 0 bases and 1 base respectively, with 10 bases between them. Germline V gene sequence: CDR1 SGHDT, CDR2 YYEEEE. The CDR3 extends over 15 amino acids. CDR3 bases: TGTGCCAGCAGCTTGGGGGGGCGCGTTAACTATGGCTACACCTTC. Translation: CASSLGGRVNYGYTF.

A word on this clonotype: A read error may explain this, as a much larger clone is one base away. The rearrangement links TRBV27 to TRBJ2-1; D uncertain. CDR1 and CDR2 from the germline V gene are MNHEY and SMNVEV (reference sequence). CDR3 size: 13 residues. CDR3 sequence: CASSVGSYSEQFF. CDR3 DNA: TGTGCCAGCAGTGTGGGCTCCTACAGTGAGCAGTTCTTC.

This clonotype was found many times. This chain uses TRBV3-1 with TRBJ1-2; D not certain. Looked up from germline, CDR1 is LGHDT and CDR2 is YNNKEL (reference sequence). This CDR3 contains 14 residues. V dropped 0 bases and J dropped 7 bases, with 12 bases sitting between them. This CDR3 reads CASSQDASGVGYTF. The CDR3 DNA sequence: TGTGCCAGCAGCCAAGATGCGTCGGGAGTTGGCTACACCTTC.